This is a list of T cell receptor beta chains from one sample in a study of identical twins. TCRdb re-derived calls from the 5' RACE reads in MiXCR, one entry per CDR3 protein. The sample lists around 690,000 distinct CDR3 sequences, 21% seen once, with over 4% in the top ten. This sample also belongs to another study, concerning T cells expressing NK-cell markers.

Sequencing used PBMCs. These receptors all come from a woman under 30 in good health. Both conserved end residues are part of each CDR3. Fields, in order: CDR3 protein, V gene, clone size. Clone size appears in some rows only: once, few, many, or a class for an expanded clone.

CDR3aa: CASSFTVARTNNEQFF; v_gene: TRBV12-3/TRBV12-4; abundance: -
CDR3aa: CSARDYSSEQYF; v_gene: TRBV20-1; abundance: -
CDR3aa: CASSVGTSDYNEQFF; v_gene: TRBV9; abundance: -
CDR3aa: CASSPDVPKQYF; v_gene: TRBV7-9; abundance: -
CDR3aa: CAIGANGGETQYF; v_gene: TRBV10-3; abundance: -
CDR3aa: CAISETGRQSSYEQYF; v_gene: TRBV10-3; abundance: -
CDR3aa: CSAPVTGNYGYTF; v_gene: TRBV20-1; abundance: many
CDR3aa: CASSPGGAWETQYF; v_gene: TRBV12-3/TRBV12-4; abundance: -
CDR3aa: CASSPSHPSYEQYF; v_gene: TRBV18; abundance: -
CDR3aa: CASSFTGSGQPQHF; v_gene: TRBV9; abundance: many
CDR3aa: CSADPGFEGYTF; v_gene: TRBV20-1; abundance: many
CDR3aa: CSARSGPGTGELFF; v_gene: TRBV20-1; abundance: few
CDR3aa: CASSDTRPTVANTGELFF; v_gene: TRBV2; abundance: -
CDR3aa: CSWGGSYNEQFF; v_gene: TRBV29-1; abundance: many
CDR3aa: CSAVPGTGLYEQYF; v_gene: TRBV20-1; abundance: many
CDR3aa: CASSLGLSGRGQKLFF; v_gene: TRBV4-3; abundance: few
CDR3aa: CASSAGQGAGEKLFF; v_gene: TRBV9; abundance: many
CDR3aa: CASGPLDTQYF; v_gene: TRBV9; abundance: many
CDR3aa: CSASPGLRSNEQFF; v_gene: TRBV20-1; abundance: few
CDR3aa: CATSTRGSYEQYF; v_gene: TRBV15; abundance: few
CDR3aa: CASSSVREEQFF; v_gene: TRBV5-1; abundance: few
CDR3aa: CASSLQAGGTDTQYF; v_gene: TRBV5-5; abundance: -
CDR3aa: CASSYLGNSPLHF; v_gene: TRBV12-3/TRBV12-4; abundance: few
CDR3aa: CASSIGSSGSPSTDTQYF; v_gene: TRBV5-1; abundance: few
CDR3aa: CASSSQATYQPQHF; v_gene: TRBV12-3/TRBV12-4; abundance: few
CDR3aa: CASSMFSGDSYEQYF; v_gene: TRBV19; abundance: -
CDR3aa: CASSLSQGAIHEQYF; v_gene: TRBV5-6; abundance: few
CDR3aa: CASSHSPGTSGYEQYF; v_gene: TRBV4-3; abundance: -
CDR3aa: CATSPPPGNTIYF; v_gene: TRBV15; abundance: -
CDR3aa: CASSVDSGGVNEQFF; v_gene: TRBV9; abundance: -
CDR3aa: CAIRKAREGTDTQYF; v_gene: TRBV10-3; abundance: -
CDR3aa: CASRLGNTGELFF; v_gene: TRBV3-1; abundance: -
CDR3aa: CASSRDRHYEQYF; v_gene: TRBV5-1; abundance: few
CDR3aa: CASSFPGAGNEQFF; v_gene: TRBV5-5; abundance: few
CDR3aa: CAISDRVTNTEAFF; v_gene: TRBV10-3; abundance: few
CDR3aa: CASSWELLAANTGELFF; v_gene: TRBV5-1; abundance: -
CDR3aa: CASSFRARSLYEQYF; v_gene: TRBV28; abundance: -